This TCR beta chain was found in a study of CD8+ T cells in alopecia areata. Turning to the study itself: Tofacitinib exposure lasted 6 to 18 months, followed by 6 months off drug.

A remark on this clone: Its antigen remains unknown.

Specified treatment: oral pan-JAK inhibitor, 5-10 mg twice daily. Researchers picked out CD4+ and CD8+ T cells from PBMCs by sorting. This CDR3 is 15 amino acids long. Trimming took 4 bases from V and 1 from J; bases not matched to a gene: 5. Germline V lookup: CDR1 MGHRA, CDR2 YSYEKL. Findings and limits, study-wide: Against the mouse data, patients shared TCRs less clearly, possibly for HLA reasons. In lesional scalp, particularly from alopecia totalis/universalis, clonality was higher than in normal scalp.

cDNA reverse transcribed from extracted RNA served as the sequencing template. Clones were sequenced by immunoSEQ multiplex PCR, and TCRdb holds only the in-frame ones, with some missing. The sample holds 90,000 or so clones, about 40% seen once. V and J are TRBV4-1 and TRBJ2-3; 7 positions agree with TRBD2. The sample in question was CD8+ T cells sorted from blood, obtained at week 24, from a patient treated with tofacitinib. This clonotype was sampled from a human donor with alopecia areata. CDR3 sequence (DNA): TGCGCCAGCAGCCTTCTGGCGGGGGGCACAGATACGCAGTATTTT. Its protein is CASSLLAGGTDTQYF.